This paragraph reports one T cell receptor (beta chain). CDR1 SQVTM and CDR2 ANQGSEA come from the germline V gene. V was clipped by 0 bases and J by 0 bases, with 13 bases between them. The CDR3 is 16 amino acids. The source of the sample is a study of CD8 T cells in Susac syndrome. When the RNA was reverse transcribed, random hexamers were used with an input of roughly 0.5 to 1 ug. A single record per CDR3 protein comes from TCRdb applying MiXCR to the immunoSEQ multiplex PCR reads. Of approximately 190,000 distinct CDR3 sequences in the sample, 95% are singletons; the top ten hold approximately 0.16%.

The sequenced material came from CD8+ T cells from PBMCs. The TCR was taken from a human donor with Susac syndrome. V and J are TRBV29-1 and TRBJ2-3, with D perhaps matching TRBD2 (5 bases). CDR3 loop: CSVEDQWGASTDTQYF. The CDR3 nucleotides read TGCAGCGTTGAAGATCAGTGGGGAGCTAGCACAGATACGCAGTATTTT.